One sample yielded the 12 T cell receptor beta chains listed below, sequenced in a study of tumor and adjacent non-tumor tissue in lung cancer. RNA was extracted from bulk tissue without any cell sorting. The library came from three nested PCR rounds adapted from ARM-PCR protocols. TCRdb re-analysed the multiplex PCR reads in MiXCR, keeping a single row per CDR3 protein. The sample contains tens of thousands of distinct CDR3 sequences, less than 80% of which appear only once. Sequencing was performed on lung tumor tissue. These receptors all come from a man aged 55 to 70 with non-small cell lung cancer.

About this clonotype: This may be a read error, as it is one base from a much larger clone. The chain combines TRBV5-8 with TRBJ1-6; TRBD1 is a possible D gene (5 bases). Germline V gene lookup returns CDR1 SGHTS and CDR2 YDEGEE. There are 14 residues in the CDR3. V was trimmed by 1 base and J by 14 bases, leaving 16 bases between them. The CDR3 reads CASSLCSRGESLHF. In nucleotides, the CDR3 is TGTGCCAGCAGCTTGTGCTCAAGAGGGGAATCCCTCCACTTT.

Concerning this clonotype itself: Sequence at one end of the junction differs from germline and may be a read error. This chain links TRBV29-1 with TRBJ2-1; the D gene is possibly TRBD2 (6 bases). This CDR3 has 15 amino acids. In germline, CDR1 is SQVTM, CDR2 ANQGSEA. CDR3 residues: CSIEGTFLSYDEQLF. The CDR3 bases are TGCAGCATTGAAGGGACTTTCCTCTCCTACGATGAGCAGCTCTTC.

About this clonotype: One end of the junction fails to match germline, which may point to a read error. The chain uses TRBV5-1 and TRBJ2-3; 9 nucleotides match TRBD1. The CDR3 runs 16 residues. Germline-derived CDR1 and CDR2 are SGHRS and YFSETQ. CDR3: CTSSSRQGGPTDTQYF. The CDR3 DNA sequence: TGCACCAGCAGCTCACGACAGGGGGGTCCCACAGATACGCAGTATTTT.

V gene TRBV2 combines with J gene TRBJ2-2; TRBD1 might be the D (6 bases). The CDR3 has 15 amino acids. V dropped 4 bases and J dropped 1 base, with 10 bases sitting between them. CDR1 is SNHLY and CDR2 is FYNNEI in the germline V gene. CDR3 in amino acids: CASSATGQNTGELFF. The CDR3 DNA reads TGTGCCAGCAGTGCTACGGGACAGAACACCGGGGAGCTGTTTTTT.

The chain recombines TRBV16 with TRBJ1-3, with a weak D call TRBD1 (6 bases). The CDR3 is 15 amino acids. V lost 5 bases and J 4 bases, leaving 15 bases between the germline ends. Germline V gene lookup returns CDR1 KGHSY and CDR2 FQNENV. CDR3 amino acids: CASSIGQNQGNTIYF. CDR3 bases: TGTGCCAGCAGCATCGGACAGAACCAGGGAAACACCATATATTTT.

Remarks on this clonotype: This may arise from a read error, as a much more abundant clone is one base away. The chain joins TRBV20-1 to TRBJ1-6; D not certain. The CDR3 consists of 14 residues. Trimming pared 2 bases from V and 6 bases from J, leaving 11 bases between. From germline, CDR1 is DFQATT and CDR2 SNEGSKA (reference sequence). DNA for the CDR3: TGCAGTGCTAGACAGGTACAGCCTAATTCACCCCTCCACTTT. This codes for CSARQVQPNSPLHF.

Concerning this clonotype: The conserved phenylalanine or tryptophan is not found at the CDR3 terminus, so this likely reflects a read error. The chain uses TRBV2 and TRBJ2-5; 7 bases map to TRBD2. With 4 bases clipped from V and 5 bases from J, the junction kept 7 bases outside the gene matches. The CDR3 has 14 amino acids. The germline CDR1 and CDR2 sequences are SNHLY and FYNNEI. The CDR3 protein is CASSGGLEGETQYI. For the CDR3, the DNA is TGTGCCAGCAGTGGTGGACTAGAAGGGGAGACCCAGTACATC.

Concerning this clonotype itself: The germline gene is not matched at one end of the junction; a read error may be the cause. The V and J genes are TRBV13 and TRBJ1-2; D is perhaps TRBD1 (5 bases). CDR1 and CDR2 (germline): PRHDT, FYEKMQ (reference sequence). The CDR3 contains 14 residues. The CDR3 here is CASREGGGVYCYTF. Written as DNA, the CDR3 is TGTGCCAGCAGGGAGGGCGGGGGGGTCTATTGCTACACCTTC.

To note about this clonotype: A much larger clone lies a single base off, so this may be a read error. The genes are TRBV7-8 and TRBJ2-7; 9 nucleotides match TRBD1. The CDR3 totals 14 residues. CDR1 is SGHVS and CDR2 is FQNEAQ in the germline V gene. Here the CDR3 reads CANSFRQGGYEQYF. The DNA of the CDR3 is TGTGCCAACAGCTTCCGACAGGGGGGCTACGAGCAGTACTTC.

As for this clonotype: Germline and junction disagree at one end, which may indicate a read error. This chain links TRBV4-1 with TRBJ2-1; D unresolved. The germline gives CDR1 MGHRA, CDR2 YSYEKL. The CDR3 covers 12 residues. DNA of the CDR3: TGCGCCAGCAACCAAGATTTGGATGATCAGTTCTTC. Translated: CASNQDLDDQFF.

This rearrangement joins TRBV6-5 to TRBJ2-7, with D possibly matching TRBD2 (5 bases). Germline lookup yields CDR1 MNHEY and CDR2 SVGAGI. The CDR3 runs 15 residues. V lost 6 bases and J lost 0, with 15 bases in between. CDR3 bases: TGTGCCAGCAGCCACATTAGCGCATCCTCCTACGAGCAGTACTTC. Translation: CASSHISASSYEQYF.

Comment on this clonotype: An end of the junction does not agree with germline; a read error may underlie this. The V call is TRBV2, the J call TRBJ2-5; the match to TRBD1 covers 9 bases. The CDR3 sequence is 15 residues long. Germline V lookup: CDR1 SNHLY, CDR2 FYNNEI. CDR3 loop: CAGSRDRAVQETQYF. CDR3 bases: TGTGCCGGCAGTCGGGACAGGGCGGTCCAAGAGACCCAGTACTTC.